The 3 T cell receptor beta chains below all came from one sample that was sequenced in a study of blood T cell repertoires in COVID-19. Only in-frame clones appear in the TCRdb table, and some are missing; sequencing was by immunoSEQ multiplex PCR. This table holds about 310,000 clones, roughly 85% found once. What was sequenced was PBMCs or T cells enriched from blood (not recorded which). The receptors originated from a woman aged 25 to 39 who had been exposed to COVID-19.

V usage is TRBV30 and J usage is TRBJ2-3; 11 bases line up with TRBD2. Losses at the gene ends were 4 bases for V and 6 bases for J; bases not matched to a gene: 12. The CDR3 is 16 residues long. Germline lookup yields CDR1 GTSNPN and CDR2 SVGIG (reference sequence). As DNA, the CDR3 is TGTGCCTGGACCACAAATAGCGGGGGGGCTGCGGATACGCAGTATTTT. Translating gives CAWTTNSGGAADTQYF.

The CDR3 spells CASSQYGGCEQFF. The CDR3 coding sequence is TGCGCCAGCAGTCAATACGGGGGATGTGAGCAGTTCTTC. The chain has TRBV23-1 and TRBJ2-1; perhaps TRBD2 as D (6 bases). TRBV23-1 is known as an ORF, though its function is uncertain. V was pared by 1 base and J by 9 bases, with 10 bases between. The CDR3 totals 13 residues.

This chain joins TRBV11-2 and TRBJ2-1; 13 nucleotides agree with TRBD2. With V trimmed by 3 bases and J by 9 bases, 5 bases remained unmatched. The CDR3 length is 15 residues. The germline V gene encodes CDR1 SGHAT and CDR2 FQNNGV. The CDR3 nucleotides are TGTGCCAGCAGCTTTTCGACTAGCGGGGGGATTGAGCAGTTCTTC. Translation gives CASSFSTSGGIEQFF.